The source of this TCR beta chain is a study of blood T cell repertoires in COVID-19. Study overall: Whether acute or convalescent, the COVID-19 samples came from the United States, Italy and Spain.

Using immunoSEQ multiplex PCR, the repertoire was profiled, and TCRdb retains in-frame clones only, with some absent. The sample has hundreds of thousands of clones; under 90% are singletons. CDR1 is SGHRS and CDR2 is YFSETQ in the germline V gene. V was cut by 1 base and J by 1 base, with 9 bases left in between. The CDR3 length is 15 residues. In this sample, this clone turned up once. In the same sample, other DNA sequences code for this CDR3. Sample: peripheral blood. The genes are TRBV5-1 and TRBJ1-3, with D possibly TRBD1 on 5 matching bases. This receptor was identified in a woman in her thirties or forties with active or convalescent COVID-19. The CDR3 here is CASSLSGVSGNTIYF. The CDR3 DNA reads as TGCGCCAGCAGCTTGTCGGGGGTATCTGGAAACACCATATATTTT.